Presented here are 10 T cell receptor beta chains from one specimen sequenced in a study of blood T cell repertoires in COVID-19. The assay was immunoSEQ multiplex PCR, and TCRdb's table has in-frame clones only and misses some. This table has a few hundred thousand clones, 80% appearing once. Input material: PBMCs or T cells enriched from blood (not recorded which). The receptors here all came from a woman aged 40-49 years with acute COVID-19.

The table lists this clone with a few counts. Other DNA sequences within the sample encode an identical CDR3. The rearrangement links TRBV19 to TRBJ1-1; D may be TRBD1 (5 bases). The germline V and J ends were trimmed by 3 bases and 0 bases, with 8 bases remaining between them. The CDR3 spans 14 residues. In germline, CDR1 is LNHDA, CDR2 SQIVND (reference sequence). This chain's CDR3 is CASSMPGMNTEAFF. The CDR3, as DNA: TGTGCCAGTAGTATGCCAGGGATGAACACTGAAGCTTTCTTT.

This chain joins TRBV27 and TRBJ1-2; D is perhaps TRBD1 (6 bases). From germline, CDR1 is MNHEY and CDR2 SMNVEV (reference sequence). V was clipped by 4 bases and J by 6 bases, with 18 bases between them. CDR3 length: 15 amino acids. CDR3 nucleotides: TGTGCCAGCAGTTGGGTTGGCAGGGGCCCTGATGGCTACACCTTC. It translates to CASSWVGRGPDGYTF.

The rearrangement joins TRBV30 to TRBJ1-2, with D tentatively TRBD1 (5 bases). V was clipped by 3 bases and J by 11 bases, with 22 bases between them. Looked up from germline, CDR1 is GTSNPN and CDR2 is SVGIG (reference sequence). The CDR3 covers 14 residues. CDR3 in DNA: TGTGCCTGGAGAGGGGTAGGGTTTTCGTTAGGGTACACCTTC. Its translation: CAWRGVGFSLGYTF.

V gene TRBV27 combines with J gene TRBJ2-7; 8 positions match TRBD1. The trim removed 5 bases at V and 9 bases at J, leaving 3 bases unmatched. The germline gives CDR1 MNHEY, CDR2 SMNVEV (reference sequence). The CDR3 extends over 11 amino acids. The DNA of the CDR3 is TGTGCCAGCAGTGACAGGGGTGCGCAGTACTTC. Translated, it gives CASSDRGAQYF.

The chain recombines TRBV11-2 with TRBJ1-1; D unresolved. Germline V lookup: CDR1 SGHAT, CDR2 FQNNGV. V shed 0 bases and J shed 8 bases, with 10 bases lying between them. The CDR3 sequence is 13 residues long. CDR3: CASSLDQPGEAFF. The CDR3 DNA reads as TGTGCCAGCAGCTTAGATCAGCCCGGGGAAGCTTTCTTT.

This clone was seen once. The genes are TRBV29-1 and TRBJ1-1; the D gene is possibly TRBD1 (6 bases). The CDR3 spans 13 residues. Trimming shortened V by 4 bases and J by 4 bases, and 13 bases separated the two germline ends. Germline assignment: CDR1 SQVTM and CDR2 ANQGSEA. The CDR3 nucleotides read TGCAGCGTTGGCTGGGGGCAAGGCACTGAAGCTTTCTTT. It yields the protein CSVGWGQGTEAFF.

The V gene is TRBV19, the J gene TRBJ1-5, with TRBD1 identical over 8 bases. The V and J ends lost 5 bases and 6 bases, in that order; junction bases with no gene match: 6. The length of the CDR3 is 14 residues. Germline values: CDR1 LNHDA, CDR2 SQIVND (reference sequence). The CDR3 DNA reads as TGTGCCAGTAGTCCCGGACAGGGTGTTCAGCCCCAGCATTTT. Protein: CASSPGQGVQPQHF.

The V and J genes are TRBV7-2 and TRBJ2-5, with 7 bases matching TRBD2. The CDR3 sequence is 14 residues long. Germline lookup yields CDR1 SGHTA and CDR2 FQGNSA. With V trimmed by 5 bases and J by 3 bases, 6 bases remained unmatched. The CDR3: CASSPYGGEETQYF. CDR3 in DNA: TGTGCCAGCAGCCCCTATGGGGGGGAAGAGACCCAGTACTTC. The full variable domain, rest sourced from reference TRBV7-2 and TRBJ2-5, is GAGVSQSPSNKVTEKGKDVELRCDPISGHTALYWYRQSLGQGLEFLIYFQGNSAPDKSGLPSDRFSAERTGGSVSTLTIQRTQQEDSAVYLCASSPYGGEETQYFGPGTRLLVL.

This sequence joins TRBV28 and TRBJ1-5; possible D gene TRBD1, 5 bases. The CDR3 consists of 14 residues. The germline V and J ends were trimmed by 6 bases and 2 bases, with 11 bases remaining between them. Germline loops: CDR1 MDHEN, CDR2 SYDVKM. This CDR3 is CASRSGGGNQPQHF. CDR3 sequence (DNA): TGTGCCAGCAGATCGGGGGGGGGCAATCAGCCCCAGCATTTT.

The chain carries TRBV2 and TRBJ2-7; TRBD1 might be the D (6 bases). CDR1 is SNHLY, CDR2 FYNNEI, per germline. The CDR3 is 15 residues long. V dropped 5 bases and J dropped 0 bases, with 14 bases sitting between them. In nucleotides, the CDR3 is TGTGCCAGCAGTCCTCAGGGGTCTAGCTCCTACGAGCAGTACTTC. It encodes CASSPQGSSSYEQYF.